The 10 T cell receptor beta chains listed next were all sequenced from one sample in a study of Ad26.COV2.S vaccination and SARS-CoV-2 variants. Produced via immunoSEQ multiplex PCR; TCRdb's table is partial and in-frame only. There are roughly 680,000 clones in the sample; 80% to 90% occur only once, and about 1.5% lies in the top ten. The treatment here: roughly 18 received Ad26.COV2.S at low or high dose, single or two shots; roughly five received placebo; per-sample allocation not given. The study sampled participants on day 63 after the first vaccine or placebo injection. The sequencing used peripheral blood, collected in a trial of Ad26.COV2.S vaccine versus placebo. Source of these receptors: a person aged 18 to 59 who received the Ad26.COV2.S COVID-19 vaccine or a placebo.

This rearrangement joins TRBV6-5 to TRBJ2-3, with unresolved D. Trimming removed 2 bases at V and 3 bases at J, with 9 bases between. This CDR3 spans 14 amino acids. In germline, CDR1 is MNHEY, CDR2 SVGAGI. DNA of the CDR3: TGTGCCAGCAGTTACAGGGCCCAAACAGATACGCAGTATTTT. Protein: CASSYRAQTDTQYF.

This clone was seen a single time. This sequence joins TRBV6-2 or TRBV6-3 and TRBJ1-5, with D hard to call. This CDR3 has 15 amino acids. V lost 7 bases to trimming and J lost 7 bases, with 20 bases between them. Per the germline V gene, CDR1 is MNHEY and CDR2 is SVGEGT. Here the CDR3 reads CASTPVFQWFQPQHF. The CDR3 DNA reads TGTGCCAGCACCCCCGTTTTTCAGTGGTTCCAGCCCCAGCATTTT.

This chain uses TRBV7-2 with TRBJ1-5; no firm D call. Germline V CDR1 and CDR2: SGHTA, FQGNSA. V was pared by 1 base and J by 0 bases, with 7 bases between. This CDR3 is built from 15 residues. CDR3 sequence: CASSLESDSNQPQHF. The CDR3 DNA is TGTGCCAGCAGCTTAGAGTCTGATAGCAATCAGCCCCAGCATTTT.

This clone was seen only once. This chain joins TRBV11-1 and TRBJ2-6, with no clear D. Per the germline V gene, CDR1 is SGHAT and CDR2 is FQDESV (reference sequence). The CDR3 is made up of 16 amino acids. V dropped 4 bases and J dropped 4 bases, with 14 bases sitting between them. CDR3 residues: CASSSRVFLGANVLTF. The CDR3 coding sequence is TGTGCCAGCAGCTCTCGGGTTTTCCTCGGGGCCAACGTCCTGACTTTC.

The chain joins TRBV24-1 to TRBJ2-5, with 9 nucleotides matching TRBD2. This CDR3 contains 15 residues. Losses at the gene ends were 4 bases for V and 1 base for J; bases not matched to a gene: 3. Looked up from germline, CDR1 is KGHDR and CDR2 is SFDVKD. The CDR3 DNA follows: TGTGCCACCAGTGAGGCTAGCGGGATCCAAGAGACCCAGTACTTC. It translates to CATSEASGIQETQYF.

The chain employs TRBV7-3 and TRBJ1-1; unclear D gene. Germline V gene data show CDR1 as SGHTA and CDR2 as FQGTGA. V lost 5 bases and J 1 base, leaving 14 bases between the germline ends. The CDR3 loop spans 15 amino acids. The DNA of the CDR3 is TGTGCCAGCAGCCCCTCTCGGTTCCCGAACACTGAAGCTTTCTTT. It codes for CASSPSRFPNTEAFF. The whole variable domain, remainder taken from reference TRBV7-3 and TRBJ1-1, is GAGVSQTPSNKVTEKGKYVELRCDPISGHTALYWYRQSLGQGPEFLIYFQGTGAADDSGLPNDRFFAVRPEGSVSTLKIQRTERGDSAVYLCASSPSRFPNTEAFFGQGTRLTVV.

The V and J genes are TRBV6-5 and TRBJ2-5; D gene unclear. CDR1 is MNHEY and CDR2 is SVGAGI in the germline V gene. The CDR3 loop spans 15 amino acids. V lost 4 bases, J lost 7 bases, and 19 bases lay in between. CDR3 region: CASSFQTGTKGTQYF. In DNA, the CDR3 is TGTGCCAGCAGTTTTCAAACCGGTACCAAAGGGACCCAGTACTTC.

The chain carries TRBV5-4 and TRBJ2-1; maybe TRBD2 (6 bases). The germline V gene encodes CDR1 SGHNT and CDR2 YYREEE (reference sequence). Deletions cut 2 bases from V and 2 bases from J, with 11 bases between. The CDR3 sequence is 15 residues long. CDR3 nucleotide sequence: TGTGCCAGCAGCTTAACGGGAGCGGCCTACAATGAGCAGTTCTTC. Protein product: CASSLTGAAYNEQFF.

A note on this clone: The same CDR3 can be traced to other DNA sequences in this sample. The chain has TRBV2 and TRBJ2-2, with D unresolved. V was trimmed by 4 bases and J by 5 bases, leaving 8 bases between them. This CDR3 contains 13 residues. The germline gives CDR1 SNHLY, CDR2 FYNNEI. The CDR3 DNA is TGTGCCAGCAGTGTGGGTGGAACCGGGGAGCTGTTTTTT. Residues: CASSVGGTGELFF.

The chain joins TRBV6-5 to TRBJ2-2; TRBD1 might be the D (6 bases). Between the trimmed V and J ends, which lost 5 bases and 0 bases, there was a span of 10 bases. Germline V gene sequence: CDR1 MNHEY, CDR2 SVGAGI. The CDR3 loop spans 15 amino acids. CDR3 residues: CASSLRGSNTGELFF. In DNA, the CDR3 is TGTGCCAGCAGTCTGAGGGGGTCGAACACCGGGGAGCTGTTTTTT.